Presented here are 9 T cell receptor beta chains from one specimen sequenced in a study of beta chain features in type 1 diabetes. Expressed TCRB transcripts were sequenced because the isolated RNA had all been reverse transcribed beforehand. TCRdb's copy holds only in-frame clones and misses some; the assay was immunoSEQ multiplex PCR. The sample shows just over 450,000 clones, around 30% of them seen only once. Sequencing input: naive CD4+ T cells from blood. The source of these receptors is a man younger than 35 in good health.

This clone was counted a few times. The CDR3 spells CASSQEGTSSYNEQFF. In nucleotides, the CDR3 is TGCGCCAGCAGCCAGGAAGGGACTAGCTCCTACAATGAGCAGTTCTTC. V usage is TRBV4-1 and J usage is TRBJ2-1; 8 nucleotides agree with TRBD2. This CDR3 is built from 16 residues. V lost 3 bases, J lost 0 bases, and 4 bases stayed unmatched. CDR1 and CDR2 (germline): MGHRA, YSYEKL.

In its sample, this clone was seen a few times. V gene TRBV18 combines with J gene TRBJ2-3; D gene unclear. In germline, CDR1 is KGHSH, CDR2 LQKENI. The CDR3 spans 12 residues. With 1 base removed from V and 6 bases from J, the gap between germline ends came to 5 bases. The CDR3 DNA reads TGTGCCAGCTCACCACGTGGGGATACGCAGTATTTT. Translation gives CASSPRGDTQYF.

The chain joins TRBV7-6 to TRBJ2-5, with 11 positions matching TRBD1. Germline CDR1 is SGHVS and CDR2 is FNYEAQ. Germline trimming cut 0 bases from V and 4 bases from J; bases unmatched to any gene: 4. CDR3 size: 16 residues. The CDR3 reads CASSLAWTGGAETQYF. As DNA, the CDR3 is TGTGCCAGCAGCTTAGCCTGGACAGGGGGCGCAGAGACCCAGTACTTC.

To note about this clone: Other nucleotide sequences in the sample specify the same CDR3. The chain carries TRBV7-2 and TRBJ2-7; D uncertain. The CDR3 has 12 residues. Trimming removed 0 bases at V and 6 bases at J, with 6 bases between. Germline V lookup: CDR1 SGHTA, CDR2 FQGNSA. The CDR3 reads CASSLAGREQYF. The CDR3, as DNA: TGTGCCAGCAGCTTAGCAGGCCGCGAGCAGTACTTC.

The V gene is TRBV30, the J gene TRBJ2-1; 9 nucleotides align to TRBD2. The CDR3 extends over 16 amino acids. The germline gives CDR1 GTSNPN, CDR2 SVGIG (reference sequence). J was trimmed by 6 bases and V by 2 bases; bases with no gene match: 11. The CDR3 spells CAWSSQTSGFSNEQFF. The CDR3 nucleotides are TGTGCCTGGAGTTCCCAGACTAGCGGTTTTAGCAATGAGCAGTTCTTC.

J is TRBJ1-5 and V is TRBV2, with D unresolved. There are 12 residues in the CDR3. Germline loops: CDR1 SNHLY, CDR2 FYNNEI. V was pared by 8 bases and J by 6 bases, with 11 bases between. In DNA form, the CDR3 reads TGTGCCAGCGGCGAAGTGGCTCAGCCCCAGCATTTT. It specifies CASGEVAQPQHF.

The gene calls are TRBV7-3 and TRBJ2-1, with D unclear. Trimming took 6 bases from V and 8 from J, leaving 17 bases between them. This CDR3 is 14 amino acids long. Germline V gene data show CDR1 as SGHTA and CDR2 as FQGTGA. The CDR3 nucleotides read TGTGCCAGCAGTCTAACCCGTCCTCCGGATGAGCAGTTCTTC. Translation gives CASSLTRPPDEQFF.

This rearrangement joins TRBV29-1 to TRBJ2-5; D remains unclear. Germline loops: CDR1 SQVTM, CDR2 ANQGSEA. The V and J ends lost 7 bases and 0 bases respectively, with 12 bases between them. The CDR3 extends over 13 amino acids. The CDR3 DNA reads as TGCAGCGCCGTCAAGGGCAACCAAGAGACCCAGTACTTC. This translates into CSAVKGNQETQYF.

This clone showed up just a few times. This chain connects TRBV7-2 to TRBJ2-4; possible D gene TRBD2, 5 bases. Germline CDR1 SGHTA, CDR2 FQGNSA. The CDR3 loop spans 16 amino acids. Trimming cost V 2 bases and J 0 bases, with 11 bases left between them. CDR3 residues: CASSLIGGLAKNIQYF. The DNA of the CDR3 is TGTGCCAGCAGCTTAATTGGCGGACTAGCCAAAAACATTCAGTACTTC.